These T cell receptor beta chains were read from a single sample in a study of T cell repertoires in cytomegalovirus infection. TCRdb independently ran MiXCR on the reads; one entry per CDR3 protein. The table has some 560,000 distinct CDR3 sequences, about 40% seen once; the top ten hold about 48%. Their antigens are not known. The material was cultured PBMCs, obtained from culture after CMV antigen stimulation. The receptor source for this set is a human donor in good health (CMV status not recorded). Some clones in this sample may be carry-over from other donors' samples. Each CDR3 is given with its conserved first and last residue. A D gene is named only where the DNA matches it firmly. Clone size, where shown, is once, few, many, or a class for clones that have expanded.

cdr3_aa,cdr3_nt,d_call,v_call,clone_size,j_call
CASSRQGAGNYGYTF,TGTGCCAGCAGCCGACAGGGGGCTGGTAACTATGGCTACACCTTC,TRBD1,TRBV7-8,-,TRBJ1-2
CASSLAIRPEQYF,TGTGCCAGCAGCTTAGCGATCAGGCCCGAGCAGTACTTC,-,TRBV11-2,-,TRBJ2-7
CASSLIHSPGETQYF,TGTGCCAGCAGCTTAATCCACTCACCCGGTGAGACCCAGTACTTC,-,TRBV7-2,many,TRBJ2-5
CASSGSGGPNEQFF,TGTGCCAGCAGTGGGTCGGGGGGGCCCAATGAGCAGTTCTTC,TRBD2,TRBV25-1,few,TRBJ2-1
CASSQDSGTVYGYTF,TGTGCCAGCAGCCAAGATTCAGGGACAGTCTATGGCTACACCTTC,TRBD1,TRBV14,-,TRBJ1-2
CASTSTGTGQETQYF,TGTGCCAGCACCTCGACGGGGACAGGCCAAGAGACCCAGTACTTC,TRBD1,TRBV5-4,-,TRBJ2-5
CASSSPRAQDRGDTQYF,TGTGCCAGCAGTTCTCCTCGGGCCCAGGATAGAGGAGATACGCAGTATTTT,-,TRBV6-2/TRBV6-3,-,TRBJ2-3
CASSLGQGWADTQYF,TGTGCCAGCAGTTTGGGGCAGGGATGGGCAGATACGCAGTATTTT,-,TRBV28,many,TRBJ2-3
CASTLQVNTEAFF,TGTGCCAGTACCCTCCAGGTGAACACTGAAGCTTTCTTT,-,TRBV2,few,TRBJ1-1
CASSSRQGLRQETQYF,TGTGCCAGCAGCTCACGACAGGGGTTGCGGCAAGAGACCCAGTACTTC,TRBD1,TRBV11-2,-,TRBJ2-5
CASSPAPNEKLFF,TGCGCCAGCAGCCCTGCCCCTAATGAAAAACTGTTTTTT,-,TRBV4-1,few,TRBJ1-4
CASTSVYSNQPQHF,TGTGCCAGCACCTCGGTATATAGCAATCAGCCCCAGCATTTT,-,TRBV28,-,TRBJ1-5
CASTRRGSEQYF,TGTGCCAGCACACGGCGGGGGTCCGAGCAGTACTTC,TRBD2,TRBV2,-,TRBJ2-7
CASTSRDNSPLHF,TGTGCCAGCACATCCAGGGATAATTCACCCCTCCACTTT,-,TRBV25-1,-,TRBJ1-6
CASSIGPPSRQYF,TGTGCCAGCAGTATCGGACCTCCCTCCAGGCAGTACTTC,-,TRBV12-3/TRBV12-4,-,TRBJ2-7
CASSFSGSGETQYF,TGTGCCAGCAGCTTTAGCGGGAGTGGAGAGACCCAGTACTTC,TRBD2,TRBV7-2,many,TRBJ2-5
CASSIRGWEQYF,TGTGCCAGCAGCATCAGGGGGTGGGAGCAGTACTTC,TRBD1,TRBV11-2,few,TRBJ2-7
CASSLSRALHGYTF,TGCGCCAGCAGCTTGTCCCGGGCGCTACATGGCTACACCTTC,-,TRBV5-1,-,TRBJ1-2
CASSFGLAGTNEQFF,TGTGCCAGCAGCTTCGGGCTAGCGGGCACAAATGAGCAGTTCTTC,TRBD2,TRBV7-2,-,TRBJ2-1
CASSPRGRGSGNTIYF,TGTGCCAGCAGCCCCCGGGGCAGGGGGTCTGGAAACACCATATATTTT,TRBD1,TRBV9,-,TRBJ1-3
CASSQAREWYGYTF,TGCGCCAGCAGCCAAGCCAGGGAGTGGTATGGCTACACCTTC,-,TRBV4-1,-,TRBJ1-2
CSARPLNTGNQPQHF,TGCAGTGCTAGACCCCTGAACACGGGCAATCAGCCCCAGCATTTT,-,TRBV20-1,few,TRBJ1-5
CSALSPTGTGKTEAFF,TGCAGTGCGCTCTCTCCCACCGGGACAGGGAAGACTGAAGCTTTCTTT,TRBD1,TRBV20-1,few,TRBJ1-1
CASSWRGPSEKLFF,TGTGCCAGCAGTTGGAGAGGCCCTAGCGAAAAACTGTTTTTT,-,TRBV27,-,TRBJ1-4
CASRASSTDTQYF,TGTGCCAGCAGGGCTTCCAGCACAGATACGCAGTATTTT,-,TRBV6-1,few,TRBJ2-3
CASNPLQGPSSYEQYF,TGTGCCAGCAACCCCTTACAGGGGCCGAGCTCCTACGAGCAGTACTTC,TRBD1,TRBV7-9,-,TRBJ2-7
CSARGYERGSF,TGCAGTGCTAGAGGTTACGAGCGGGGGAGTTTC,TRBD2,TRBV20-1,-,TRBJ2-7
CASSLRPGSYNEQFF,TGTGCCAGCAGCCTTCGCCCCGGCTCCTACAATGAGCAGTTCTTC,-,TRBV7-2,many,TRBJ2-1
CASSLGGDLETQYF,TGTGCCAGCAGCTTAGGAGGCGATTTAGAGACCCAGTACTTC,-,TRBV7-9,once,TRBJ2-5
CASSLAPRGHEQYF,TGTGCCAGCAGCTTAGCTCCTAGGGGCCACGAGCAGTACTTC,-,TRBV7-2,many,TRBJ2-7
CASSSYWGAKDTQYF,TGTGCCAGCAGCTCTTACTGGGGGGCGAAAGATACGCAGTATTTT,-,TRBV7-6,few,TRBJ2-3
CASSDGRAYEQYF,TGTGCCAGCAGTGATGGCAGGGCCTACGAGCAGTACTTC,-,TRBV6-1,-,TRBJ2-7
CASRPPLGRGFNEQFF,TGTGCCAGCAGACCCCCGCTGGGGCGGGGTTTCAATGAGCAGTTCTTC,-,TRBV7-9,-,TRBJ2-1
CASHSMVDGQHEQYF,TGTGCCAGCCACAGTATGGTAGATGGGCAGCACGAGCAGTACTTC,-,TRBV19,-,TRBJ2-7
CAWSEGISGANVLTF,TGTGCCTGGAGTGAGGGAATCTCTGGGGCCAACGTCCTGACTTTC,-,TRBV30,-,TRBJ2-6
CATSEGELAGHNEQFF,TGTGCCACCAGTGAGGGGGAGCTAGCGGGTCACAATGAGCAGTTCTTC,TRBD2,TRBV24-1,-,TRBJ2-1
CASRPAQNTGELFF,TGCGCCAGCAGGCCGGCACAAAACACCGGGGAGCTGTTTTTT,-,TRBV5-1,few,TRBJ2-2
CATSDLQGTARGAGELFF,TGTGCCACCAGTGATTTGCAGGGGACAGCCCGGGGTGCCGGGGAGCTGTTTTTT,TRBD1,TRBV24-1,-,TRBJ2-2
CASSLTPRSSDKHNRVQFF,TGTGCCAGCAGCTTAACCCCGAGGTCTAGCGACAAACACAACCGCGTCCAGTTCTTC,-,TRBV7-2,many,TRBJ2-1
CAVSPYMSGELFF,TGTGCCGTATCACCCTATATGTCCGGGGAGCTGTTTTTT,-,TRBV27,-,TRBJ2-2
CASSEAWIRQETQYF,TGTGCCAGCAGTGAAGCATGGATCCGACAAGAGACCCAGTACTTC,-,TRBV2,-,TRBJ2-5
CASSLLAGLNEQFF,TGTGCCAGCAGCTTACTGGCAGGGTTAAATGAGCAGTTCTTC,-,TRBV7-2,-,TRBJ2-1
CSVGRLGNEQFF,TGCAGCGTTGGCAGGCTTGGGAATGAGCAGTTCTTC,-,TRBV29-1,few,TRBJ2-1
CASSQIPGAIQYF,TGTGCCAGCAGCCAGATACCGGGAGCCATTCAGTACTTC,-,TRBV14,-,TRBJ2-4
CASSLPGAYNEQFF,TGTGCCAGCAGTTTACCAGGGGCTTACAATGAGCAGTTCTTC,-,TRBV12-3/TRBV12-4,-,TRBJ2-1
CASSPLGANQPQHF,TGTGCCAGCAGCCCTTTAGGAGCCAATCAGCCCCAGCATTTT,-,TRBV7-8,few,TRBJ1-5